The T cell receptor (beta chain) described here comes from a study of vaccination and CD4 T cells after COVID-19. Study background: There were six male and four female convalescents, and two of them were Hispanic. Median draw time for post-COVID samples was roughly 96 days post-diagnosis (range 35 to 161).

TCRdb redid the calling of the PCR reads with MiXCR, one entry per CDR3 protein. This sample has under 30,000 distinct CDR3 sequences, with around 49% found just once. Time point: late sampling 161 to 241 days after vaccination in three convalescent patients. This TCR derives from a human donor who had recovered from COVID-19. The sample here was CD4+ T cells from blood, taken about 7 months after SARS-CoV-2 vaccination.

CDR3 sequence (DNA): TGTGCCAGCAGCTTACTTTCAATTGCGAACACCGGGGAGCTGTTTTTT. Its translation is CASSLLSIANTGELFF. V usage is TRBV11-1 and J usage is TRBJ2-2; D uncertain. The CDR3 runs 16 residues. V shed 2 bases and J shed 0 bases, with 10 bases lying between them. Germline V gene sequence: CDR1 SGHAT, CDR2 FQDESV (reference sequence).